The 20 T cell receptor beta chains below were found in one sample sequenced in a study of T-cell reconstitution after alpha-beta-depleted transplantation in children. Unique molecular identifiers were used to barcode this TCRbeta library. Via MiXCR, TCRdb re-called the PCR reads, giving one row per CDR3 protein. The sample lists 450,000 to 500,000 distinct CDR3 sequences, approximately 12% occurring once. This material consisted of PBMCs from the stem cell graft donor, taken from the stem cell graft. All receptors derive from a human donor who donated a stem cell graft to a child with combined immunodeficiency.

This clonotype was recorded a few times. This chain links TRBV3-1 with TRBJ2-7, with a possible D match to TRBD1 (5 bases). V was trimmed by 7 bases and J by 4 bases, leaving 17 bases between them. CDR3 length equals 14 residues. CDR1 LGHDT and CDR2 YNNKEL come from the germline V gene (reference sequence). In DNA, the CDR3 is TGTGCCAGCATCAGGGAAGCGTATGGTTACGAGCAGTACTTC. The encoded protein is CASIREAYGYEQYF.

This clonotype was counted ten times or more. The chain is built from TRBV29-1 and TRBJ2-1; the match to TRBD2 covers 12 bases. The J segment lost 9 bases and the V segment lost 4 bases, leaving 7 bases of the junction unmatched. The CDR3 extends over 14 amino acids. CDR1 is SQVTM and CDR2 is ANQGSEA in the germline V gene. The CDR3 sequence: CSVAPSGGASEQFF. CDR3 in DNA: TGCAGCGTTGCCCCTAGCGGGGGGGCCAGTGAGCAGTTCTTC.

This clonotype turned up a few times. This rearrangement joins TRBV9 to TRBJ2-6; D perhaps matches TRBD1 (5 bases). Germline V gene lookup returns CDR1 SGDLS and CDR2 YYNGEE. V dropped 0 bases and J dropped 1 base, with 8 bases sitting between them. CDR3 length: 16 amino acids. Here the CDR3 reads CASSVDSGSGANVLTF. DNA for the CDR3: TGTGCCAGCAGCGTAGATTCAGGGTCTGGGGCCAACGTCCTGACTTTC.

The J gene is TRBJ2-7, the V gene TRBV20-1, with 12 bases that match TRBD2. This CDR3 is 17 amino acids long. J lost 3 bases, V lost 2 bases, and 11 bases had no gene match. The germline CDR1 and CDR2 sequences are DFQATT and SNEGSKA (reference sequence). CDR3 protein: CSARPPFPGLAGYEQYF. The CDR3 DNA sequence: TGCAGTGCTAGACCTCCATTTCCGGGACTAGCGGGCTACGAGCAGTACTTC.

This clonotype was seen ten or more times. V and J are TRBV10-2 and TRBJ2-3; D gene uncertain. This CDR3 region has 15 residues. CDR1 WSHSY and CDR2 SAAADI come from the germline V gene. The V gene lost 3 bases and the J gene lost 0 bases, with 10 bases spanning the gap. CDR3 bases: TGCGCCAGCAGTGAAGGCGGATCTAGCACAGATACGCAGTATTTT. Translated: CASSEGGSSTDTQYF.

This clonotype appeared many times. In DNA form, the CDR3 reads TGTGCCAGCAGTCATCGAAAGTATGAGCAGTTCTTC. This gives the protein CASSHRKYEQFF. This chain connects TRBV12-3 or TRBV12-4 to TRBJ2-1; D unresolved. The length of the CDR3 is 12 residues. The germline V and J ends were trimmed by 5 bases and 8 bases, with 10 bases remaining between them.

There are many counts of this clonotype. This rearrangement joins TRBV5-1 to TRBJ2-3, with 9 bases that match TRBD2. The germline V gene has CDR1 SGHRS and CDR2 YFSETQ. The trim removed 5 bases at V and 2 bases at J, leaving 6 bases unmatched. This CDR3 comprises 15 residues. CDR3 residues: CASSGSGSDTDTQYF. DNA for the CDR3: TGCGCCAGCAGTGGTAGCGGGAGCGACACAGATACGCAGTATTTT.

This clonotype has a handful of counts. The chain combines TRBV27 with TRBJ1-2; possible D gene TRBD1, 5 bases. The V and J ends lost 5 bases and 2 bases respectively, with 9 bases between them. Germline V gives CDR1 MNHEY, CDR2 SMNVEV (reference sequence). The CDR3 covers 13 residues. CDR3 protein: CASSAGGNYGYTF. CDR3 DNA: TGTGCCAGCAGTGCCGGGGGGAACTATGGCTACACCTTC.

This clonotype was seen a handful of times. The rearrangement uses TRBV6-2 or TRBV6-3 and TRBJ1-5; possibly TRBD1 for D (5 bases). The germline CDR1 and CDR2 sequences are MNHEY and SVGEGT. There are 14 residues in the CDR3. The V end lost 7 bases, the J end lost 6 bases, and 16 bases lay between the germline ends. The CDR3 here is CASKHNPGIQPQHF. CDR3 DNA: TGTGCCAGCAAACATAACCCAGGGATTCAGCCCCAGCATTTT.

This chain connects TRBV12-3 or TRBV12-4 to TRBJ1-5; D is uncertain. The CDR3 sequence is 14 residues long. Trimming took off 0 bases at V and 5 bases at J, with 8 bases between the two ends. DNA of the CDR3: TGTGCCAGCAGTTTAGCTCTGGGTTATCAGCCCCAGCATTTT. This sequence encodes CASSLALGYQPQHF.

This clonotype was counted ten times or more. V and J are TRBV4-3 and TRBJ1-1, with D perhaps TRBD1 (5 bases). The V and J ends lost 5 bases and 8 bases respectively, with 15 bases between them. Germline V lookup: CDR1 LGHNA, CDR2 YSLEER. This CDR3 has 13 residues. The CDR3 sequence is CASSFLMGREAFF. CDR3 nucleotides: TGCGCCAGCAGCTTTCTAATGGGACGGGAAGCTTTCTTT.

This chain links TRBV28 with TRBJ2-3; 11 nucleotides align to TRBD2. CDR1 is MDHEN and CDR2 is SYDVKM in the germline V gene. The CDR3 length is 18 residues. The J segment lost 6 bases and the V segment lost 6 bases, leaving 17 bases of the junction unmatched. The CDR3 DNA follows: TGTGCCAGCAGAAAGGGACTAGCGGAGAAATTTATGGAGGATACGCAGTATTTT. Its protein is CASRKGLAEKFMEDTQYF.

The chain recombines TRBV7-3 with TRBJ2-2; perhaps TRBD2 as D (5 bases). CDR1 and CDR2 (germline): SGHTA, FQGTGA. Trimming cost V 5 bases and J 8 bases, with 18 bases left between them. The CDR3 runs to 15 residues. This CDR3 is CASSKNNPGEGELFF. The CDR3 nucleotides are TGTGCCAGCAGCAAAAATAACCCCGGGGAAGGGGAGCTGTTTTTT.

This clonotype was found many times. The chain couples TRBV29-1 to TRBJ2-4; no clear D. Germline V gene lookup returns CDR1 SQVTM and CDR2 ANQGSEA. This CDR3 has 11 amino acids. V shed 4 bases and J shed 8 bases, with 9 bases lying between them. In nucleotides, the CDR3 is TGCAGCGTTGTGTGGGTTGACATTCAGTACTTC. Protein product: CSVVWVDIQYF. Complete variable domain (other parts from reference TRBV29-1 and TRBJ2-4): SAVISQKPSRDICQRGTSLTIQCQVDSQVTMMFWYRQQPGQSLTLIATANQGSEATYESGFVIDKFPISRPNLTFSTLTVSNMSPEDSSIYLCSVVWVDIQYFGAGTRLSVL.

This clonotype came up a few times. The CDR3 DNA is TGCGCCAGCAGCGTCCAGACACCTAGCTCCTACGAGCAGTACTTC. It translates to CASSVQTPSSYEQYF. The chain is built from TRBV5-1 and TRBJ2-7; D is undetermined. Germline V gene data show CDR1 as SGHRS and CDR2 as YFSETQ. Deletions cut 4 bases from V and 0 bases from J, with 14 bases between. The CDR3 runs 15 residues.

This clonotype appeared many times. The chain has TRBV7-9 and TRBJ2-3; the D gene could be TRBD1 or TRBD2 (5 bases each). V lost 2 bases to trimming and J lost 6 bases, with 9 bases between them. Germline CDR1 SEHNR, CDR2 FQNEAQ (reference sequence). The length of the CDR3 is 13 residues. The CDR3 sequence is CASSLRGEDTQYF. The CDR3, as DNA: TGTGCCAGCAGCTTAAGGGGAGAGGATACGCAGTATTTT.

This rearrangement joins TRBV12-3 or TRBV12-4 to TRBJ2-1; D is perhaps TRBD2 (6 bases). The V end was cut by 6 bases, the J end by 7 bases, with 10 bases between. This CDR3 is 12 amino acids long. Written as DNA, the CDR3 is TGTGCCAGCAGGACTAGTGCGAATGAGCAGTTCTTC. Amino acids: CASRTSANEQFF.

The chain links TRBV6-5 to TRBJ2-2; D possibly corresponds to TRBD1 (7 bases). Looked up from germline, CDR1 is MNHEY and CDR2 is SVGAGI. Deletions cut 0 bases from V and 2 bases from J, with 16 bases between. The CDR3 loop spans 18 amino acids. The CDR3 sequence is CASSYSGGGGRNTGELFF. CDR3 DNA: TGTGCCAGCAGTTACTCGGGTGGAGGGGGCAGAAACACCGGGGAGCTGTTTTTT.

This clonotype turned up a few times. The chain has TRBV3-1 and TRBJ1-5, with a weak D call TRBD1 (5 bases). V lost 6 bases, J lost 3 bases, and 18 bases lay in between. Germline-derived CDR1 and CDR2 are LGHDT and YNNKEL (reference sequence). This CDR3 has 16 amino acids. CDR3 sequence: CASRNPGTYANQPQHF. The CDR3 nucleotides read TGTGCCAGCAGAAATCCCGGGACCTATGCCAATCAGCCCCAGCATTTT.

The chain combines TRBV12-5 with TRBJ1-5; tentatively, D is TRBD1 (6 bases). Trimming stripped 0 bases from V and 6 bases from J, with 15 bases between. This CDR3 comprises 16 residues. Looked up from germline, CDR1 is LGHNT and CDR2 is FRNRAP. CDR3 amino acids: CASGLVSGHGRQPQHF. CDR3 nucleotides: TGTGCTAGTGGTTTGGTATCGGGACATGGTCGTCAGCCCCAGCATTTT.